This T cell receptor (beta chain) was documented in a study of radiotherapy plus CTLA-4 blockade in lung cancer. Generated by immunoSEQ multiplex PCR, the TCRdb table keeps only in-frame clones and is missing some. The sample lists about 120,000 clones, approximately 80% occurring once. CDR1 and CDR2 from the germline V gene are ENHRY and SYGVKD. CDR3 length: 13 amino acids. The germline V and J ends were trimmed by 4 bases and 5 bases, with 11 bases remaining between them. The sample here was peripheral blood, taken from a patient treated with radiotherapy plus ipilimumab. The V and J genes are TRBV10-3 and TRBJ1-1; D is undetermined. The clonotype comes from a human donor with non-small cell lung cancer that progressed on radiotherapy plus ipilimumab. Some clones in this sample may be carry-over from other donors' samples. Written as DNA, the CDR3 is TGTGCCATCAGTGGCGTCGGGGAAACTGAAGCTTTCTTT. Protein: CAISGVGETEAFF.